The text below deals with one T cell receptor beta chain. Its specificity is unknown. V shed 5 bases and J shed 6 bases, with 14 bases lying between them. CDR3 length: 13 residues. The germline gives CDR1 SGHRS, CDR2 YFSETQ. The data are from a study of cytomegalovirus exposure and HLA in healthy donors. Study-level results: Fewer N-insertions than the roughly 630-donor mean were reportedly shown by an Asian-associated ancestry cluster in a later analysis.

The PCR was carried out with 60 Vbeta primers and 13 Jbeta primers. Libraries were prepared by immunoSEQ multiplex PCR; TCRdb keeps only in-frame clonotypes and omits some of them. The sample has around 140,000 clones, 55% to 80% seen once. The TCR was taken from a woman aged 40 to 55 in good health and CMV-seronegative. Sequences were obtained from PBMCs. This chain joins TRBV5-1 and TRBJ1-1, with D possibly TRBD1 on 6 matching bases. CDR3 sequence (DNA): TGCGCCAGCAGTCAGGGTGGGGGCGCTGAAGCTTTCTTT. This translates into CASSQGGGAEAFF.